The entry that follows covers one TCR beta chain sequence. Its antigen is not identified. The data stem from a study of OX40 agonist ivuxolimab in advanced cancers. Study at large: Ivuxolimab, an antibody that agonizes OX40 (CD134), was administered to the patients.

V lost 5 bases, J lost 4 bases, and 16 bases lay in between. Germline V lookup: CDR1 MNHEY, CDR2 SMNVEV (reference sequence). The CDR3 runs 15 residues. Data came from immunoSEQ multiplex PCR; TCRdb stores just in-frame clones and leaves some out. The sample lists roughly 86,000 clones; under 95% were seen once. Study results and limitations: Expanded clones were, on average, more numerous in CD8+ T cells than in CD4+.

Excluded were patients having autoimmune disease history or systemic immunosuppression. This receptor was identified in an adult with an advanced solid tumor such as melanoma, head and neck, liver or kidney cancer. Sequences were derived from CD4+ or CD8+ T cells sorted from blood, sampled in a trial of the OX40 agonist ivuxolimab. The V call is TRBV27, the J call TRBJ2-3, with D perhaps TRBD2 (5 bases). The DNA for the CDR3 is TGTGCCAGCAGTCCCGGGCCCAACGGGGCAGATACGCAGTATTTT. Amino acid sequence: CASSPGPNGADTQYF.